These 17 T cell receptor beta chains came from one sample sequenced in a study of cytomegalovirus exposure and HLA in healthy donors. Use of 60 Vbeta and 13 Jbeta primers characterized the PCR. The repertoire was sequenced with immunoSEQ multiplex PCR; TCRdb's copy has only in-frame clones and lacks some. Here the sample spans 50,000 to 70,000 clones, about four fifths being singletons. Sequencing used PBMCs. These receptors originate from a woman aged 40-49 years in good health and CMV-seronegative.

The chain couples TRBV15 to TRBJ1-3; tentative D call: TRBD1 (6 bases). The V gene's germline CDR1 is LNHNV and CDR2 YYDKDF (reference sequence). The CDR3 spans 13 residues. V dropped 8 bases and J dropped 2 bases, with 10 bases sitting between them. The CDR3 DNA reads TGTGCCACCCAGGCAGGGGCTGGAAACACCATATATTTT. Protein product: CATQAGAGNTIYF.

The chain combines TRBV7-2 with TRBJ2-7; possible D gene TRBD1, 6 bases. This CDR3 has 13 residues. Germline V gives CDR1 SGHTA, CDR2 FQGNSA. V lost 5 bases and J lost 3, with 11 bases in between. The CDR3 reads CASSHGQYYEQYF. Here the CDR3 DNA reads TGTGCCAGCAGCCATGGACAGTACTACGAGCAGTACTTC.

This clone was counted once. The chain is built from TRBV28 and TRBJ1-2, with a possible D match to TRBD1 (6 bases). The CDR3 runs to 15 residues. The ends were cut back, 10 bases at V and 3 bases at J, with 21 bases in the middle. Germline values: CDR1 MDHEN, CDR2 SYDVKM. In DNA, the CDR3 is TGTGCCACTACCTCTCCAGGGGCGCTCTACTATGGCTACACCTTC. It translates to CATTSPGALYYGYTF.

The chain couples TRBV5-1 to TRBJ2-7, with TRBD1 matching 7 bases. The trim removed 3 bases at V and 7 bases at J, leaving 7 bases unmatched. This CDR3 contains 13 residues. Germline lookup yields CDR1 SGHRS and CDR2 YFSETQ. This CDR3 reads CASSSGGVDEQYF. Written as DNA, the CDR3 is TGCGCCAGCAGCTCAGGGGGAGTGGATGAGCAGTACTTC. Full variable domain (remainder filled in from reference TRBV5-1 and TRBJ2-7): KAGVTQTPRYLIKTRGQQVTLSCSPISGHRSVSWYQQTPGQGLQFLFEYFSETQRNKGNFPGRFSGRQFSNSRSEMNVSTLELGDSALYLCASSSGGVDEQYFGPGTRLTVT.

The chain combines TRBV4-1 with TRBJ2-2; tentatively, D is TRBD1 (6 bases). Germline values: CDR1 MGHRA, CDR2 YSYEKL. With 4 bases removed from V and 7 bases from J, the gap between germline ends came to 16 bases. The CDR3 spans 15 residues. CDR3 in DNA: TGCGCCAGCAGCCCCGAGACAGGTGGAGGCGGGGAGCTGTTTTTT. It yields the protein CASSPETGGGGELFF.

The chain is built from TRBV19 and TRBJ2-7; maybe TRBD1 (6 bases). CDR3 size: 15 residues. CDR1 and CDR2 (germline): LNHDA, SQIVND (reference sequence). V dropped 8 bases and J dropped 5 bases, with 22 bases sitting between them. The CDR3 region is CASGRLQGTVNEQYF. CDR3 DNA sequence: TGTGCCAGTGGACGTTTACAGGGCACCGTAAACGAGCAGTACTTC.

The rearrangement links TRBV9 to TRBJ2-2; 7 bases align to TRBD2. This CDR3 has 15 amino acids. Germline loops: CDR1 SGDLS, CDR2 YYNGEE. Losses at the gene ends were 2 bases for V and 2 bases for J; bases not matched to a gene: 3. In DNA form, the CDR3 reads TGTGCCAGCAGCGTTGGGACTACCAACACCGGGGAGCTGTTTTTT. Protein product: CASSVGTTNTGELFF. The full variable domain, with the rest looked up from reference TRBV9 and TRBJ2-2, is DSGVTQTPKHLITATGQRVTLRCSPRSGDLSVYWYQQSLDQGLQFLIQYYNGEERAKGNILERFSAQQFPDLHSELNLSSLELGDSALYFCASSVGTTNTGELFFGEGSRLTVL.

The chain couples TRBV7-3 to TRBJ2-2; the match to TRBD2 covers 7 bases. Germline V gene sequence: CDR1 SGHTA, CDR2 FQGTGA. V was clipped by 5 bases and J by 1 base; unmatched bases: 10. The CDR3 length is 17 residues. The CDR3 reads CASSPYGASGNTGELFF. The CDR3 region has the DNA TGTGCCAGCAGCCCTTATGGGGCTAGCGGGAACACCGGGGAGCTGTTTTTT.

CDR3 sequence: CASSLGQNYGYTF. The CDR3 DNA reads as TGTGCCAGCAGCTTAGGCCAGAACTATGGCTACACCTTC. The rearrangement links TRBV7-2 to TRBJ1-2; D remains ambiguous. The CDR3 covers 13 residues. Between the trimmed V and J ends, which lost 1 base and 2 bases, there was a span of 5 bases. CDR1 SGHTA and CDR2 FQGNSA come from the germline V gene.

This chain connects TRBV28 to TRBJ1-5, with 8 bases that match TRBD1. In germline, CDR1 is MDHEN, CDR2 SYDVKM. Losses at the gene ends were 6 bases for V and 7 bases for J; bases not matched to a gene: 5. The CDR3 runs to 13 residues. The CDR3 nucleotides are TGTGCCAGCAGAAAGACAGGGGAACAGCCCCAGCATTTT. Translation: CASRKTGEQPQHF.

V and J are TRBV7-9 and TRBJ2-2; D might be TRBD2 (6 bases). Trimming took 5 bases from V and 4 from J, leaving 14 bases between them. The CDR3 runs to 15 residues. From germline, CDR1 is SEHNR and CDR2 FQNEAQ (reference sequence). CDR3 amino acids: CASSPRDSGTGELFF. CDR3 in DNA: TGTGCCAGCAGCCCCCGGGACTCGGGCACCGGGGAGCTGTTTTTT.

This clone has just a few counts. V usage is TRBV5-1 and J usage is TRBJ2-3, with TRBD2 as a possible D gene (6 bases). Per germline, CDR1 SGHRS and CDR2 YFSETQ. V was pared by 1 base and J by 0 bases, with 15 bases between. CDR3 length equals 17 residues. The DNA for the CDR3 is TGCGCCAGCAGCTTGATGGTTAGCGGTTCTAGCACAGATACGCAGTATTTT. Amino acid sequence: CASSLMVSGSSTDTQYF.

The V call is TRBV7-9, the J call TRBJ2-6; 8 positions agree with TRBD1. Trimming cost V 5 bases and J 4 bases; bases outside gene matches: 13. The CDR3 extends over 18 amino acids. Looked up from germline, CDR1 is SEHNR and CDR2 is FQNEAQ (reference sequence). The CDR3 DNA sequence: TGTGCCAGCAGCCCCGGACAGGGTGAGTCTACGGGGGCCAACGTCCTGACTTTC. This translates into CASSPGQGESTGANVLTF.

The chain carries TRBV18 and TRBJ1-2, with 11 bases that match TRBD1. CDR1 and CDR2 from the germline V gene are KGHSH and LQKENI. Trimming removed 4 bases from V and 6 bases from J; junction bases left unmatched: 4. The CDR3 totals 14 residues. CDR3 DNA: TGTGCCAGCTCACTGGACAGGGGGCTGGATGGCTACACCTTC. As protein: CASSLDRGLDGYTF.

The V call is TRBV27, the J call TRBJ1-2; 12 positions match TRBD1. The CDR3 contains 15 residues. V lost 5 bases to trimming and J lost 5 bases; unmatched junction nucleotides: 6. Germline V gene sequence: CDR1 MNHEY, CDR2 SMNVEV (reference sequence). Here the CDR3 DNA reads TGTGCCAGCAGTATGGGGACAGGGGGCTGGTATGGCTACACCTTC. This sequence encodes CASSMGTGGWYGYTF.

The V and J genes are TRBV5-5 and TRBJ2-5, with 10 positions matching TRBD2. This CDR3 is built from 15 residues. Germline values: CDR1 SGHKS, CDR2 YYEKEE (reference sequence). Trimming took 2 bases from V and 5 from J; bases not matched to a gene: 6. The DNA of the CDR3 is TGTGCCAGCAGCTTTGGGACTAGCGTTCGGGAGACCCAGTACTTC. It yields the protein CASSFGTSVRETQYF.

This clone has only a few counts. The chain employs TRBV7-9 and TRBJ2-7; 14 bases map to TRBD2. J gave up 0 bases and V 4 bases, and 5 bases lay outside the gene matches. This CDR3 has 17 residues. From germline, CDR1 is SEHNR and CDR2 FQNEAQ (reference sequence). The CDR3 loop is CASSSGLAGVSSYEQYF. In nucleotides, the CDR3 is TGTGCCAGCAGCTCGGGACTAGCGGGAGTTTCCTCCTACGAGCAGTACTTC.